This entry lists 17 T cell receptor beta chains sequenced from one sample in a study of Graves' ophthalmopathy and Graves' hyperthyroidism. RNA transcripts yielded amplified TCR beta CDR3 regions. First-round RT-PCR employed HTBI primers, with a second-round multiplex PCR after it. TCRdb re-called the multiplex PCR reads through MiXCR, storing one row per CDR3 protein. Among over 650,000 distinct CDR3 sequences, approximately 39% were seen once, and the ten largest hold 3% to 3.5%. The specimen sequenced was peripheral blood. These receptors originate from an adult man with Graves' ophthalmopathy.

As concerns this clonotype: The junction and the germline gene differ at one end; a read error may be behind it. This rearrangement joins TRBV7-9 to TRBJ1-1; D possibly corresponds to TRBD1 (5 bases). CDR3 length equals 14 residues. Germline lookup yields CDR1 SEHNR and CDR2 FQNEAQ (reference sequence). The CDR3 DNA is TGCGCCAGCAGCCAAGTCTCTGCGGGGGGAGAAGCTTTCTTT. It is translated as CASSQVSAGGEAFF.

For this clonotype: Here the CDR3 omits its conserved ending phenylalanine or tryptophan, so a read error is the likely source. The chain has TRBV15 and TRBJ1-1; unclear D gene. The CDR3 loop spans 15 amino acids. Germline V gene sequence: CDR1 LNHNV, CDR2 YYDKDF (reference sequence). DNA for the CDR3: TGTGCCAGCAGCTTGGACCCAGGAGTCGGCACTGAAGCTTTCTAT. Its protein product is CASSLDPGVGTEAFY.

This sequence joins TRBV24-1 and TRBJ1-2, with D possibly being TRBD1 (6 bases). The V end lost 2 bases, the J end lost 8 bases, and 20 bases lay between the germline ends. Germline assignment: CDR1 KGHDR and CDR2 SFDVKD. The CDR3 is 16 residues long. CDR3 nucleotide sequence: TGTGCCACCAGTGATTCAATCGCCGGGGGCCTTAGGGGCTACACCTTC. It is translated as CATSDSIAGGLRGYTF.

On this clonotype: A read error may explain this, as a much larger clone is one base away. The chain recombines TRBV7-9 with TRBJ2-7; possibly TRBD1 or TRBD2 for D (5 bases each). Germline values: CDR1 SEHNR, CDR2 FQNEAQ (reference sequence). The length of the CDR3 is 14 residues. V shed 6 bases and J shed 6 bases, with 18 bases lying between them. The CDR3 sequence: CASSLRGTRCEQYF. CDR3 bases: TGTGCCAGCAGTTTACGAGGGACGCGCTGCGAGCAGTACTTC.

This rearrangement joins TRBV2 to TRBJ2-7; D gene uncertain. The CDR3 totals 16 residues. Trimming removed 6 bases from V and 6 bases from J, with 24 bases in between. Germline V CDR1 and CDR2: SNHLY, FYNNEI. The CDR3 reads CASSHPTMGSASEQYF. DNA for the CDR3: TGTGCCAGCAGCCACCCAACGATGGGGTCCGCAAGCGAGCAGTACTTC. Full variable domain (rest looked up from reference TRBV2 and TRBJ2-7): EPEVTQTPSHQVTQMGQEVILRCVPISNHLYFYWYRQILGQKVEFLVSFYNNEISEKSEIFDDQFSVERPDGSNFTLKIRSTKLEDSAMYFCASSHPTMGSASEQYFGPGTRLTVT.

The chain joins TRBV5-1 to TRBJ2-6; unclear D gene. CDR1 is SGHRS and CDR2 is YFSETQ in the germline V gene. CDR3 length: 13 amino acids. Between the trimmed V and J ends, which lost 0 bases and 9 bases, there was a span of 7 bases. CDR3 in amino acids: CASSLAVDNVLTF. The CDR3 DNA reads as TGCGCCAGCAGCTTGGCGGTGGACAACGTCCTGACTTTC.

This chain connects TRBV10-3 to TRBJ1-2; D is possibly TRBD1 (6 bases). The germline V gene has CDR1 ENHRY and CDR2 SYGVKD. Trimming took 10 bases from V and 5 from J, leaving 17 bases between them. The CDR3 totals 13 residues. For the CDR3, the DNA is TGTGCCACCACGGTCGGGGACAAGTATGGCTACACCTTC. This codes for CATTVGDKYGYTF.

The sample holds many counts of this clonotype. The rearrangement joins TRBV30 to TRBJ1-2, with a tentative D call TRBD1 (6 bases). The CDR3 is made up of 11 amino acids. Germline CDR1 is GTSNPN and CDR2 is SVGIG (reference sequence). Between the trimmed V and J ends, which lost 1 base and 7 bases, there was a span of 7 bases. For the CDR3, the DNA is TGTGCCTGGAGTGGGGGGGCTGGCTACACCTTC. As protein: CAWSGGAGYTF.

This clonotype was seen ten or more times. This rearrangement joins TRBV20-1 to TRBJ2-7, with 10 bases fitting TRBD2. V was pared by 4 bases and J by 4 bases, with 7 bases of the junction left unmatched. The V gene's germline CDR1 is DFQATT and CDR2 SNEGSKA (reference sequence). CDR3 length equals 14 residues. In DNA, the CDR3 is TGCAGTGCTAAGTCAGCGGGAGGGTTTTACGAGCAGTACTTC. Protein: CSAKSAGGFYEQYF.

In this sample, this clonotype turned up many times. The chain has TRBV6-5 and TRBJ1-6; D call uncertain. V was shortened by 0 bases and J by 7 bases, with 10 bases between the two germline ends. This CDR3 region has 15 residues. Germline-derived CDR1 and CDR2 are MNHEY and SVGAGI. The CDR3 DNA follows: TGTGCCAGCAGTTACTCGAGGCAGGCCAATTCACCCCTCCACTTT. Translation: CASSYSRQANSPLHF.

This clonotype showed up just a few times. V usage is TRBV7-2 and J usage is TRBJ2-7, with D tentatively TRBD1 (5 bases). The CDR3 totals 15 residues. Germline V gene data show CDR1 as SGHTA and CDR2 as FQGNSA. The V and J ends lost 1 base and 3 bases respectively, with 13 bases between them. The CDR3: CASSLVQGTFYEQYF. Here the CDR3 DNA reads TGTGCCAGCAGCTTAGTTCAGGGAACTTTCTACGAGCAGTACTTC.

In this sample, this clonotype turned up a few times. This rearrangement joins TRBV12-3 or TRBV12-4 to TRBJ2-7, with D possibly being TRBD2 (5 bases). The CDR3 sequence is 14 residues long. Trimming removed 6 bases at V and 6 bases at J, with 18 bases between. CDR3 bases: TGTGCCAGCAGCCTGGATGTGGTTGCGGGCGAGCAGTACTTC. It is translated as CASSLDVVAGEQYF.

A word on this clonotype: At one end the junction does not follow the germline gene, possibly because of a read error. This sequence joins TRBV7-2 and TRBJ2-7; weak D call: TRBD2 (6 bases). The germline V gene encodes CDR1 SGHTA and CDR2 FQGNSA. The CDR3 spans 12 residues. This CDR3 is CASSSAGSPLHF. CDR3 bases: TGTGCCAGCAGCTCAGCGGGTTCACCCCTCCACTTC.

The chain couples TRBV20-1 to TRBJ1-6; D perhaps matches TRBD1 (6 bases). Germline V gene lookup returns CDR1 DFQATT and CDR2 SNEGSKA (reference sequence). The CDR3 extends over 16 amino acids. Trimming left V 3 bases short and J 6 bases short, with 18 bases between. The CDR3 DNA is TGCAGTGCTAGTGGTTCGGACAGCTTTGCTAATTCACCCCTCCACTTT. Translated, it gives CSASGSDSFANSPLHF.

The CDR3 here is CASSLSGFSSGANVLTF. The CDR3 DNA reads TGTGCCAGCAGCTTGTCCGGCTTCTCCTCTGGGGCCAACGTCCTGACTTTC. The rearrangement joins TRBV7-9 to TRBJ2-6; no reliable D call. This CDR3 has 17 amino acids. Germline loops: CDR1 SEHNR, CDR2 FQNEAQ (reference sequence). The V end was cut by 3 bases, the J end by 0 bases, with 12 bases between.

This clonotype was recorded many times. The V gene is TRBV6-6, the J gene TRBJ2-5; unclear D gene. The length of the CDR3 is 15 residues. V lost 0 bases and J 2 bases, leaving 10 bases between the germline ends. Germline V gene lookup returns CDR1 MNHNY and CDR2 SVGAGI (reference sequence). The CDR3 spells CASSYSIAQQETQYF. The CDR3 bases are TGTGCCAGCAGTTACTCGATAGCACAGCAAGAGACCCAGTACTTC.

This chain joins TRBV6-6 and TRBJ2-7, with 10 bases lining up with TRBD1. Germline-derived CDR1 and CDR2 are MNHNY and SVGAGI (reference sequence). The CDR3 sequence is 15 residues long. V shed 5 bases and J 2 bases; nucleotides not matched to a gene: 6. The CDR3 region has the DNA TGTGCCAGCAGTCCCGTGGGGACAGGGGCCTACGAGCAGTACTTC. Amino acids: CASSPVGTGAYEQYF.